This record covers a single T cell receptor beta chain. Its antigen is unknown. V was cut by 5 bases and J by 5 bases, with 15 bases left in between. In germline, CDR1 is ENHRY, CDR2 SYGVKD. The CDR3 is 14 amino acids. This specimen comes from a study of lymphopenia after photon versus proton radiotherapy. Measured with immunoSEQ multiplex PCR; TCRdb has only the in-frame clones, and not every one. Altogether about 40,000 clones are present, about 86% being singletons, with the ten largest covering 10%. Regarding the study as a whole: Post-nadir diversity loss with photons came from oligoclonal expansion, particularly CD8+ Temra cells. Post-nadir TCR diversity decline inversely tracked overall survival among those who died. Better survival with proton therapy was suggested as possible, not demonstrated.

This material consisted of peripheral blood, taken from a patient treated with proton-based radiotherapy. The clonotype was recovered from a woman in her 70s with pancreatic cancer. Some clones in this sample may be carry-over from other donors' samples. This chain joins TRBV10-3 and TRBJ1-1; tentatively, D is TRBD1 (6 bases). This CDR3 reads CAISPLGGETEAFF. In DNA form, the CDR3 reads TGTGCCATCAGTCCTCTAGGGGGGGAGACTGAAGCTTTCTTT.